Here is one T cell receptor (beta chain) with its context. The data are from a study of blood T cell repertoires in COVID-19. The method was immunoSEQ multiplex PCR; TCRdb's version includes in-frame clones alone and lacks a portion of them. The sample lists about 240,000 clones, approximately 84% occurring once. The CDR3 consists of 15 residues. V was pared by 6 bases and J by 4 bases, with 8 bases of the junction left unmatched. The germline gives CDR1 KGHDR, CDR2 SFDVKD. The sample taken for sequencing was peripheral blood. The sequence was obtained from a man aged 50 to 60 with acute or convalescent COVID-19. The chain has TRBV24-1 and TRBJ1-1; 9 nucleotides line up with TRBD1. The CDR3 DNA reads TGTGCCACCAGTACGATTACAGGGGGCGTCACTGAAGCTTTCTTT. Translating gives CATSTITGGVTEAFF.